This is a list of T cell receptor beta chains from one sample in a study of metastatic and nonmetastatic thyroid tumors. TCRdb re-called the PCR reads through MiXCR. The table includes some 4,500 clones, approximately 19% detected once. The sequenced material came from adjacent normal tissue. The receptors were gathered from a male donor with papillary thyroid cancer or a benign thyroid nodule (not recorded which). Some clones in this sample may be carry-over from other donors' samples. Each CDR3 is given with its conserved first and last residue. A D gene is named only where the DNA matches it firmly. Clone size is shown for a subset of rows, as once, few, many or a class of expanded clone.

DNA: TGTGCCAGTAGTATAACCCACCTTAACAATCAGCCCCAGCATTTT
CDR3: CASSITHLNNQPQHF
J: TRBJ1-5
size: large
D: .
V: TRBV19

DNA: TGTGCCACTAAAAGGGAGACAGGTGGGAGTACTGAAGCTTTCTTT
CDR3: CATKRETGGSTEAFF
J: TRBJ1-1
size: medium-sized
D: .
V: TRBV7-9

DNA: TGTGCCAGCAGTGAGGTACAGGGGTTAAACACTGAAGCTTTCTTT
CDR3: CASSEVQGLNTEAFF
J: TRBJ1-1
size: large
D: TRBD1
V: TRBV2

DNA: TGCAGTGCTAGCCCTGTGAGCTCCTACGAGCAGTACTTC
CDR3: CSASPVSSYEQYF
J: TRBJ2-7
size: medium-sized
D: .
V: TRBV20-1

DNA: TGTGCCTGGACAACCGGGACAGCTAACTACGAGCAGTACTTC
CDR3: CAWTTGTANYEQYF
J: TRBJ2-7
size: few
D: TRBD1
V: TRBV30

DNA: TGTGCCAGCAACGACGGGGACAGGGCCGGGGCCGGGGAGCTGTTTTTT
CDR3: CASNDGDRAGAGELFF
J: TRBJ2-2
size: medium-sized
D: TRBD1
V: TRBV2

DNA: TGTGCCAGTAGTAGCGGGGGAGTAGTCGGTGAGCAGTTCTTC
CDR3: CASSSGGVVGEQFF
J: TRBJ2-1
size: .
D: TRBD2
V: TRBV19

DNA: TGTGCCAGCAGTTGGGATAGGGGAGTTGAGCAGTTCTTC
CDR3: CASSWDRGVEQFF
J: TRBJ2-1
size: few
D: .
V: TRBV27

DNA: TGTGCCAGCAGCTTAAGGATCCTCGCCGGGACAGGGGTCGGCTATGGCTACACCTTC
CDR3: CASSLRILAGTGVGYGYTF
J: TRBJ1-2
size: medium-sized
D: TRBD1
V: TRBV7-3

DNA: TGTGCCAGCAGTCTTAGCGGGGGGACTAGCACAGATACGCAGTATTTT
CDR3: CASSLSGGTSTDTQYF
J: TRBJ2-3
size: .
D: TRBD2
V: TRBV6-1

DNA: TGCAGTGCTAGAGAGCGGCAGGGTTGGAGCCCTGAAGCTTTCTTT
CDR3: CSARERQGWSPEAFF
J: TRBJ1-1
size: once
D: .
V: TRBV20-1

DNA: TGCGCCAGCAGTGAGGAGGGAAACCTTAACTATGGCTACACCTTC
CDR3: CASSEEGNLNYGYTF
J: TRBJ1-2
size: medium-sized
D: .
V: TRBV5-1

DNA: TGTGCCAGCAGTTACTTCCGCGGGGGTACCTACGAGCAGTACTTC
CDR3: CASSYFRGGTYEQYF
J: TRBJ2-7
size: few
D: TRBD2
V: TRBV6-2/TRBV6-3

DNA: TGTGCCAGCAGTTCCAGTCGGGCTGGAAACACCATATATTTT
CDR3: CASSSSRAGNTIYF
J: TRBJ1-3
size: .
D: .
V: TRBV7-2

DNA: TGCGCCAGCAGCTTGGTGGGCTACGAGCAGTACTTC
CDR3: CASSLVGYEQYF
J: TRBJ2-7
size: few
D: .
V: TRBV5-1

DNA: TGTGCCAGCAGCCAAGAAGGGTCGTTGGGTGGTACGCAGTTCTTC
CDR3: CASSQEGSLGGTQFF
J: TRBJ2-1
size: .
D: .
V: TRBV7-8

DNA: TGTGCCAGCAGCCCGGGGGGTTGGAATGAGCAGTTCTTC
CDR3: CASSPGGWNEQFF
J: TRBJ2-1
size: many
D: TRBD2
V: TRBV5-5

DNA: TGTGCCAGCAGTTTACCGGCTGGCGGGGCCAACGTCCTGACTTTC
CDR3: CASSLPAGGANVLTF
J: TRBJ2-6
size: few
D: .
V: TRBV28

DNA: TGTGCCAGCATGGGGAACAGGCATAGCAATCAGCCCCAGCATTTT
CDR3: CASMGNRHSNQPQHF
J: TRBJ1-5
size: .
D: .
V: TRBV6-1

DNA: TGCAATGCTAGAGAAGCAGGGATCGACTATGGCTACACCTTC
CDR3: CNAREAGIDYGYTF
J: TRBJ1-2
size: many
D: .
V: TRBV20-1

DNA: TGTGCCAGCGGCACAGGGGCAGGGGCCAACGTCCTGACTTTC
CDR3: CASGTGAGANVLTF
J: TRBJ2-6
size: few
D: TRBD1
V: TRBV6-2/TRBV6-3

DNA: TGTGCCAGCAGTGAATCGACTAGCGGGGTCACAGATACGCAGTATTTT
CDR3: CASSESTSGVTDTQYF
J: TRBJ2-3
size: few
D: TRBD2
V: TRBV6-1

DNA: TGTGCCTGGAGGAATGAGGGGACGAAGACCCAGTACTTC
CDR3: CAWRNEGTKTQYF
J: TRBJ2-5
size: many
D: .
V: TRBV30

DNA: TGCAGTGCTAGACCCGAGGTTAACGTTAATGAAAAACTGTTTTTT
CDR3: CSARPEVNVNEKLFF
J: TRBJ1-4
size: medium-sized
D: .
V: TRBV20-1

DNA: TGTGCCAGCAGTGAATCAGTGGGGCAAGAGACCCAGTACTTC
CDR3: CASSESVGQETQYF
J: TRBJ2-5
size: .
D: .
V: TRBV2

DNA: TGTGCCAGCAGTTACTCCGGGAAGGTCGGGGAGCTGTTTTTT
CDR3: CASSYSGKVGELFF
J: TRBJ2-2
size: few
D: .
V: TRBV6-6

DNA: TGTGCCGGGAGTAAAGAAAGGGGTGATCAAGAGACCCAGTACTTC
CDR3: CAGSKERGDQETQYF
J: TRBJ2-5
size: many
D: .
V: TRBV6-1

DNA: TGTGCCAGCAGTGACGGGGGAGGGCAGGGCACAGATACGCAGTATTTT
CDR3: CASSDGGGQGTDTQYF
J: TRBJ2-3
size: few
D: TRBD2
V: TRBV6-4

DNA: TGTGCCAGCAGCTTAGCTGGGGGGGCCTACGAGCAGTACTTC
CDR3: CASSLAGGAYEQYF
J: TRBJ2-7
size: .
D: TRBD2
V: TRBV7-2

DNA: TGTGCCAGCAGCGTAGTACAGGGGGCCCCAGGTGTTCCGTACTTC
CDR3: CASSVVQGAPGVPYF
J: TRBJ2-7
size: medium-sized
D: TRBD1
V: TRBV9

DNA: TGTGCCAGCGCGGACAGGGGCGAGGGCTATGGCTACACCTTC
CDR3: CASADRGEGYGYTF
J: TRBJ1-2
size: many
D: TRBD1
V: TRBV2

DNA: TGTGCCTGGAGTAGAGGGATCAATCAGCCCCAGCATTTT
CDR3: CAWSRGINQPQHF
J: TRBJ1-5
size: medium-sized
D: .
V: TRBV30

DNA: TGTGCCAGCAGCTTAGAGGGAGGGGACAATTCACCCCTCCACTTT
CDR3: CASSLEGGDNSPLHF
J: TRBJ1-6
size: .
D: .
V: TRBV7-9

DNA: TGCAGACTGGACGGGATCTACGAGCAGTACTTC
CDR3: CRLDGIYEQYF
J: TRBJ2-7
size: large
D: .
V: TRBV20-1

DNA: TGTGCCAGTAGTTCCATTACTAGCGGGTTAGCCAAAAACATTCAGTACTTC
CDR3: CASSSITSGLAKNIQYF
J: TRBJ2-4
size: .
D: TRBD2
V: TRBV19

DNA: TGTGCCAGCAGTTACAGAGGGGGGTCTGGAAACACCATATATTTT
CDR3: CASSYRGGSGNTIYF
J: TRBJ1-3
size: few
D: .
V: TRBV6-2/TRBV6-3

DNA: TGTGCCAGCAGTTCCGCTGGAACTGAAGCTTTCTTT
CDR3: CASSSAGTEAFF
J: TRBJ1-1
size: medium-sized
D: .
V: TRBV11-3